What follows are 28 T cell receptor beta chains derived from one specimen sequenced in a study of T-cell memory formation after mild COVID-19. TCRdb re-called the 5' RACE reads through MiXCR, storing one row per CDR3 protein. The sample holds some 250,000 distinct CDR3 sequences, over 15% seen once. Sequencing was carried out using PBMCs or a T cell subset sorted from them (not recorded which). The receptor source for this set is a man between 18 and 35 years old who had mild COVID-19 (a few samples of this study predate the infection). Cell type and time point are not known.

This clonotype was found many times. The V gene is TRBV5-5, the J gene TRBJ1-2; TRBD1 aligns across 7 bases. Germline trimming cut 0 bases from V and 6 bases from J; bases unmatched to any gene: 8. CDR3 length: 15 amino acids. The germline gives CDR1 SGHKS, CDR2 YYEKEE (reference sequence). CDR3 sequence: CASSLEEGAPHGYTF. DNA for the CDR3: TGTGCCAGCAGCTTGGAGGAGGGGGCCCCCCATGGCTACACCTTC.

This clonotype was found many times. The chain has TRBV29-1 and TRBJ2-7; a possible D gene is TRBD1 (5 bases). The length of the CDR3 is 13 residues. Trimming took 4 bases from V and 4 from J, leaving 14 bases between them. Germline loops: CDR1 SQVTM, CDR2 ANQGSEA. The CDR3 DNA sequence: TGCAGCGTTGTTGGGGCGTCCCCTTACGAGCAGTACTTC. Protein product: CSVVGASPYEQYF.

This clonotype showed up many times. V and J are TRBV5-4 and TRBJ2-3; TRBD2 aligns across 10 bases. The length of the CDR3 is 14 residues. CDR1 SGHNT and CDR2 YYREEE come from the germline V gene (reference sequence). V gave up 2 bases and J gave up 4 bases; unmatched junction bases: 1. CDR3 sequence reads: CASSLAGGPDTQYF. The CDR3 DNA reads TGTGCCAGCAGCTTAGCGGGGGGGCCAGATACGCAGTATTTT.

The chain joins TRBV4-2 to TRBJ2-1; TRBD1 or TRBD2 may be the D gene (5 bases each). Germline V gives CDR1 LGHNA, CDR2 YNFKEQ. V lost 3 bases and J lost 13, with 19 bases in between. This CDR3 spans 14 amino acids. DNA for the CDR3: TGTGCCAGCAGCCAGGAACCGGGGCCTGACGGACAGTTCTTC. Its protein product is CASSQEPGPDGQFF.

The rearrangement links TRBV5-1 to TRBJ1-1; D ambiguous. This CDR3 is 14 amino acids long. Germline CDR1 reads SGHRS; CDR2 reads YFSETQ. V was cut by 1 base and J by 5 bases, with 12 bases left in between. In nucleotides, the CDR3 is TGCGCCAGCAGCTTGTGGGGATTCAGGACTGAAGCTTTCTTT. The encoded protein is CASSLWGFRTEAFF.

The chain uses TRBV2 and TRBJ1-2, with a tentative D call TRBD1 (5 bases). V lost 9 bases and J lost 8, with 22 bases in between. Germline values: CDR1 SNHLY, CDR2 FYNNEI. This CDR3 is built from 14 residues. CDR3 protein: CASGAGQVGGGYTF. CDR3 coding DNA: TGTGCCAGTGGGGCAGGGCAAGTCGGCGGGGGCTACACCTTC.

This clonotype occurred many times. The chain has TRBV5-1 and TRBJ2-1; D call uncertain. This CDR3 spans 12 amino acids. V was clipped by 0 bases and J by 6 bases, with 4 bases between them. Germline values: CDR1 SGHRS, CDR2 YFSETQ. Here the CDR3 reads CASSLVVNEQFF. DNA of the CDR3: TGCGCCAGCAGCTTGGTGGTCAATGAGCAGTTCTTC.

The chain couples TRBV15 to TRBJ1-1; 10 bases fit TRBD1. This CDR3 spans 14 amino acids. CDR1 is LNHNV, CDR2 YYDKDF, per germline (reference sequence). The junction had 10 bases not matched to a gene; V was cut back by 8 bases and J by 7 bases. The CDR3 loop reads CATGTGDVFGEAFF. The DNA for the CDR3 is TGTGCCACCGGGACAGGGGATGTTTTCGGTGAAGCTTTCTTT. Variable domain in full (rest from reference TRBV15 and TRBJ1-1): DAMVIQNPRYQVTQFGKPVTLSCSQTLNHNVMYWYQQKSSQAPKLLFHYYDKDFNNEADTPDNFQSRRPNTSFCFLDIRSPGLGDTAMYLCATGTGDVFGEAFFGQGTRLTVV.

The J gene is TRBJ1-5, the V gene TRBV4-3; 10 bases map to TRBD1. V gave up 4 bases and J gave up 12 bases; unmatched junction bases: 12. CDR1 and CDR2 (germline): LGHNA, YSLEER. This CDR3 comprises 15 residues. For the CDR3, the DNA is TGCGCCAGCAGCCGATCAACCGGGACAGGGGAGTACCAGCATTTT. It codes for CASSRSTGTGEYQHF.

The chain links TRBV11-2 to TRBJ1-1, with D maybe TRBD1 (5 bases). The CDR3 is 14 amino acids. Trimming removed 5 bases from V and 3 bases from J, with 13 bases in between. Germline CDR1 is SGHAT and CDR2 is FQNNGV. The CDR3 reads CASSTSGSHTEAFF. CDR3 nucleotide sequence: TGTGCCAGCAGCACCTCAGGGTCTCACACTGAAGCTTTCTTT. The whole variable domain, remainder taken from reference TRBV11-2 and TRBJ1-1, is EAGVAQSPRYKIIEKRQSVAFWCNPISGHATLYWYQQILGQGPKLLIQFQNNGVVDDSQLPKDRFSAERLKGVDSTLKIQPAKLEDSAVYLCASSTSGSHTEAFFGQGTRLTVV.

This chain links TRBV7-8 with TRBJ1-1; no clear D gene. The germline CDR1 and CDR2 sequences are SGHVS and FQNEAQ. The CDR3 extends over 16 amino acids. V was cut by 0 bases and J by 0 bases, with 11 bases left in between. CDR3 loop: CASSLAREAMNTEAFF. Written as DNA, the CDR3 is TGTGCCAGCAGCTTAGCGCGGGAGGCTATGAACACTGAAGCTTTCTTT.

The CDR3 reads CASSREVGGSSYNEQFF. DNA for the CDR3: TGCGCCAGCAGCCGGGAGGTCGGCGGGAGCTCCTACAATGAGCAGTTCTTC. The V gene is TRBV4-1, the J gene TRBJ2-1; 7 bases match TRBD2. V lost 4 bases and J lost 0; bases outside the gene matches: 9. CDR3 size: 17 residues. CDR1 MGHRA and CDR2 YSYEKL come from the germline V gene.

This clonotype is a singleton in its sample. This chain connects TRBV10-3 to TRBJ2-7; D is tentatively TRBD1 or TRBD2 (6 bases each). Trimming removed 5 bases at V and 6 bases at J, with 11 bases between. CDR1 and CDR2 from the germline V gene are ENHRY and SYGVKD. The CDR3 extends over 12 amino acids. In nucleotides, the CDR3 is TGTGCCATCAGTAGCGAGGGGGGCGAGCAGTACGTC. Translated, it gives CAISSEGGEQYV.

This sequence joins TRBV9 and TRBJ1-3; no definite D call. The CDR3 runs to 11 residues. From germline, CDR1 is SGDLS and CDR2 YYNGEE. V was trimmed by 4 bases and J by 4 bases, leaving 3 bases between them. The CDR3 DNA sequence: TGTGCCAGCAGCCCCGGAAACACCATATATTTT. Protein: CASSPGNTIYF.

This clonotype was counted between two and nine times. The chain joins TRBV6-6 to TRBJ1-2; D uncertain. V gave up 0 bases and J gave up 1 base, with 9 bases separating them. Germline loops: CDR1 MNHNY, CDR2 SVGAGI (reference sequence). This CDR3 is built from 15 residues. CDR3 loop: CASSYSPGLNYGYTF. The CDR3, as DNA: TGTGCCAGCAGTTACTCGCCGGGTCTTAACTATGGCTACACCTTC.

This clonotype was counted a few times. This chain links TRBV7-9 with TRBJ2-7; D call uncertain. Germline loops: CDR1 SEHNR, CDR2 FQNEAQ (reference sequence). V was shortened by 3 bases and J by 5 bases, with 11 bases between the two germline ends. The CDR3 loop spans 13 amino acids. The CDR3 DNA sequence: TGTGCCAGCAGCTTGGCAGCCATAGACGAGCAGTACGTC. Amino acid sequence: CASSLAAIDEQYV.

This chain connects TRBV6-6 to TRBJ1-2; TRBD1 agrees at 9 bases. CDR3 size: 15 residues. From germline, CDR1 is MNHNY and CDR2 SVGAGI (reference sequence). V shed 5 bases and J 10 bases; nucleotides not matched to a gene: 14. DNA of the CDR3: TGTGCCAGCAGTCCTTCTCTAACAGGGGGCGCATCCTACACCTTC. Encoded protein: CASSPSLTGGASYTF.

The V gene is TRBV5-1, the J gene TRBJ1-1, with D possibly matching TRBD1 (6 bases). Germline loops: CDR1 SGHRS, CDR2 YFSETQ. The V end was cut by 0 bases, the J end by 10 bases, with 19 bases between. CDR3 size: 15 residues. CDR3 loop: CASSLAETGVFVAFF. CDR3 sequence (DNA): TGCGCCAGCAGCTTGGCCGAGACAGGCGTCTTTGTAGCTTTCTTT.

The CDR3 nucleotides are TGTGCCAGCAGCCCCCTCGTTGGCGGGGAAGAGACCCAGTACTTC. Protein: CASSPLVGGEETQYF. The chain uses TRBV5-4 and TRBJ2-5, with D possibly being TRBD2 (6 bases). The germline gives CDR1 SGHNT, CDR2 YYREEE (reference sequence). The CDR3 has 15 amino acids. V lost 4 bases to trimming and J lost 3 bases, with 16 bases between them.

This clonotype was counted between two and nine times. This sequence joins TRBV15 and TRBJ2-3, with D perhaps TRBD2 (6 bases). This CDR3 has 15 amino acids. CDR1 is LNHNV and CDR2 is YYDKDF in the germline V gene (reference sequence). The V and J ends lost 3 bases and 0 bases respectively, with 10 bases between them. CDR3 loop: CATSRSRGSTDTQYF. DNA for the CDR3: TGTGCCACCAGCAGGAGCCGGGGGAGCACAGATACGCAGTATTTT.

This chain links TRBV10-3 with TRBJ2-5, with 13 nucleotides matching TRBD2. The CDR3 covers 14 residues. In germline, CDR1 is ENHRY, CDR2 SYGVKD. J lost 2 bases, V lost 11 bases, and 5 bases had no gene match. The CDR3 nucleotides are TGTGCCGTCGGACTAGCGGGGGCACAAGAGACCCAGTACTTC. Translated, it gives CAVGLAGAQETQYF.

The CDR3 coding sequence is TGTGCCAGCAGAACCGACAGGCCAGGTCTCCACTTT. Translation: CASRTDRPGLHF. This sequence joins TRBV6-2 or TRBV6-3 and TRBJ1-6; TRBD1 is a possible D gene (6 bases). Germline values: CDR1 MNHEY, CDR2 SVGEGT. The CDR3 covers 12 residues. Between the trimmed V and J ends, which lost 6 bases and 16 bases, there was a span of 16 bases.

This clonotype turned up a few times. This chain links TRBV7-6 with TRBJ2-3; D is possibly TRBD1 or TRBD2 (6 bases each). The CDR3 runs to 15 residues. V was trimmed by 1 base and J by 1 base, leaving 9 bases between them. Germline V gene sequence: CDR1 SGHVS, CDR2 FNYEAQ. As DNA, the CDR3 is TGTGCCAGCAGCTTAGAAGGGGGGCGCACAGATACGCAGTATTTT. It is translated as CASSLEGGRTDTQYF.

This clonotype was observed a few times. The CDR3 is CASTTPDRETEAFF. In DNA, the CDR3 is TGTGCCAGCACAACCCCCGACAGAGAAACTGAAGCTTTCTTT. The rearrangement joins TRBV5-6 to TRBJ1-1, with D tentatively TRBD1 (5 bases). Trimming stripped 6 bases from V and 5 bases from J, with 17 bases between. The CDR3 contains 14 residues. Germline loops: CDR1 SGHDT, CDR2 YYEEEE.

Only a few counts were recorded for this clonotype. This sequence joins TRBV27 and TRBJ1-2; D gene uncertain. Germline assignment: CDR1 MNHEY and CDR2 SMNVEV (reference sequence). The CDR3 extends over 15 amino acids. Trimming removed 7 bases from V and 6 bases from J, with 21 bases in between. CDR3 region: CASTTLTRAFDGYTF. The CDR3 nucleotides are TGTGCCAGCACCACATTAACTCGGGCGTTCGATGGCTACACCTTC.

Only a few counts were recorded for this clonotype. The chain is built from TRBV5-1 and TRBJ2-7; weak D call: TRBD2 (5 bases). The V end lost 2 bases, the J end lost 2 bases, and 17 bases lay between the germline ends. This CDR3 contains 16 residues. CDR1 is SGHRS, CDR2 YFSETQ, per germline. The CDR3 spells CASSFSQRGRTYEQYF. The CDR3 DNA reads TGCGCCAGCAGCTTTTCCCAGCGAGGGCGGACCTACGAGCAGTACTTC.

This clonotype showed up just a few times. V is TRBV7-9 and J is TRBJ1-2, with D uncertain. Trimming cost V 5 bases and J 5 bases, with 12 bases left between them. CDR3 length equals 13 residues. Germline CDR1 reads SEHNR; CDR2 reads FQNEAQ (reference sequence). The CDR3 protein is CASSHSPEYGYTF. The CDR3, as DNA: TGTGCCAGCAGCCATTCGCCCGAGTATGGCTACACCTTC. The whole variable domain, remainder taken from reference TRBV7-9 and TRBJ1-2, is DTGVSQNPRHKITKRGQNVTFRCDPISEHNRLYWYRQTLGQGPEFLTYFQNEAQLEKSRLLSDRFSAERPKGSFSTLEIQRTEQGDSAMYLCASSHSPEYGYTFGSGTRLTVV.

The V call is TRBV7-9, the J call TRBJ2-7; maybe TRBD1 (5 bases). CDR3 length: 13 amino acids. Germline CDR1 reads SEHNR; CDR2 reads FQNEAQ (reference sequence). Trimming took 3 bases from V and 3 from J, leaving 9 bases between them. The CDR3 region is CASSLIGVYEQYF. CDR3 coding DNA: TGTGCCAGCAGCTTGATAGGGGTCTACGAGCAGTACTTC.